This passage covers 7 T cell receptor beta chains from one sample sequenced in a study of regulatory T cells in long-lasting Graves disease. Researchers made TCR beta libraries by using iRepertoire HTBI primers and running Arm-PCR on CDR3 regions. Each CDR3 protein is one row after TCRdb ran MiXCR on the multiplex PCR reads. This sample carries about 500,000 distinct CDR3 sequences, 15% to 20% of them seen once, and the ten largest clones take 12%. The time point was: newly diagnosed GD, antithyroid drugs for less than 3 months. Isolated PBMC RNA provided the starting material for the TCR library. The sample was also reused in another study, on T cells in Graves' hyperthyroidism and ophthalmopathy.

The specimen comprised peripheral blood mononuclear cells (PBMCs), sampled at new diagnosis, from a patient treated with antithyroid drugs. The receptors derive from a middle-aged man with Graves disease.

This clonotype was recorded at least ten times. V usage is TRBV20-1 and J usage is TRBJ2-3, with 7 nucleotides matching TRBD2. V lost 6 bases and J lost 2; bases outside the gene matches: 8. The CDR3 has 14 amino acids. The germline CDR1 and CDR2 sequences are DFQATT and SNEGSKA (reference sequence). The CDR3 DNA is TGCAGTGCAGGCCCAGCGGGGACCACAGATACGCAGTATTTT. Amino acids: CSAGPAGTTDTQYF.

This clonotype appeared many times. The rearrangement links TRBV28 to TRBJ1-1, with a possible D match to TRBD1 (5 bases). Deletions cut 6 bases from V and 2 bases from J, with 19 bases between. The length of the CDR3 is 16 residues. The germline CDR1 and CDR2 sequences are MDHEN and SYDVKM. In nucleotides, the CDR3 is TGTGCCAGCAGGTACACTCCCGGGACCGGTAACACTGAAGCTTTCTTT. This codes for CASRYTPGTGNTEAFF.

This clonotype showed up many times. The V and J genes are TRBV6-2 or TRBV6-3 and TRBJ2-7, with D perhaps matching TRBD1 or TRBD2 (7 bases each). The CDR3 spans 15 residues. Germline CDR1 MNHEY, CDR2 SVGEGT. V lost 0 bases, J lost 4 bases, and 13 bases lay in between. The DNA for the CDR3 is TGTGCCAGCAGTTACTCGGCAGGGGGGGAGTACGAGCAGTACTTC. Its translation is CASSYSAGGEYEQYF.

This clonotype has at least ten counts. The chain combines TRBV3-1 with TRBJ2-7; D may correspond to TRBD1 or TRBD2 (5 bases each). V was cut by 4 bases and J by 5 bases, with 9 bases left in between. Per germline, CDR1 LGHDT and CDR2 YNNKEL (reference sequence). The CDR3 length is 12 residues. For the CDR3, the DNA is TGTGCCAGCAGCCGAGTGGGGGACGAGCAGTACTTC. It yields the protein CASSRVGDEQYF.

The rearrangement links TRBV20-1 to TRBJ1-5; 7 nucleotides line up with TRBD1. The V segment lost 4 bases and the J segment 0 bases; nucleotides outside the gene matches: 3. CDR3 size: 14 residues. The germline gives CDR1 DFQATT, CDR2 SNEGSKA (reference sequence). The CDR3 sequence: CSANRGNSNQPQHF. In DNA, the CDR3 is TGCAGTGCTAACAGGGGTAATAGCAATCAGCCCCAGCATTTT.

This clonotype was recorded at least ten times. V and J are TRBV4-1 and TRBJ2-7; 11 positions agree with TRBD1. The CDR3 runs to 15 residues. The V gene end was trimmed by 5 bases and the J gene end by 3 bases; junction bases not matched to a gene: 6. The germline V gene has CDR1 MGHRA and CDR2 YSYEKL. The CDR3: CASSGRGTGGYEQYF. CDR3 in DNA: TGCGCCAGCAGCGGGAGGGGGACAGGGGGCTACGAGCAGTACTTC.

To note about this clonotype: A much larger clone lies one base from this, so it may be a read error. This chain connects TRBV28 to TRBJ2-6; a possible D gene is TRBD1 (6 bases). Germline values: CDR1 MDHEN, CDR2 SYDVKM. CDR3 length: 18 residues. V was cut by 4 bases and J by 1 base, with 17 bases left in between. CDR3 residues: CASSSATGMGSGANVLTF. CDR3 coding DNA: TGTGCCAGCAGTTCGGCAACAGGGATGGGGTCTGGGGCCAACGTCCTGACTTTC.